These 24 T cell receptor beta chains were all obtained from the same sample, sequenced in a study of glioma-infiltrating T cells. Amplification of TCR alpha and beta CDR3 regions from RNA used iRepertoire nested multiplex PCR. In TCRdb, the multiplex PCR reads were re-called with MiXCR into one record per CDR3 protein. The table has under 20,000 distinct CDR3 sequences, 55% to 75% seen once. The specimen was glioma tissue, nonneoplastic brain tissue, or PBMCs (not recorded which). These receptor sequences come from a human donor with low-grade glioma or glioblastoma, undergoing nonglioma brain surgery, or in good health (not recorded which).

About this clonotype: The junction departs from the called germline gene at one end, perhaps through a read error. V gene TRBV27 combines with J gene TRBJ2-1, with TRBD2 identical over 11 bases. Germline values: CDR1 MNHEY, CDR2 SMNVEV (reference sequence). The CDR3 extends over 17 amino acids. The CDR3 bases are TGTGCCAGCAGTTCCGCCGGACTAGCGGGTATAATCAATGAGCAGTCCTTC. Translated, it gives CASSSAGLAGIINEQSF.

This clonotype showed up just a few times. V and J are TRBV27 and TRBJ2-7, with D perhaps matching TRBD1 (7 bases). V lost 2 bases, J lost 1 base, and 12 bases lay in between. CDR3 length equals 15 residues. Germline V gene lookup returns CDR1 MNHEY and CDR2 SMNVEV (reference sequence). The chain's CDR3 is CASSLQTGRSYEQYF. For the CDR3, the DNA is TGTGCCAGCAGTTTACAGACAGGGAGGTCCTACGAGCAGTACTTC.

This chain uses TRBV20-1 with TRBJ2-7, with a possible D match to TRBD2 (5 bases). The CDR3 extends over 14 amino acids. Germline CDR1 reads DFQATT; CDR2 reads SNEGSKA (reference sequence). V lost 1 base and J lost 2, with 12 bases in between. CDR3 sequence: CSARGEGRTYEQYF. The CDR3 DNA is TGCAGTGCTAGAGGCGAGGGCAGGACCTACGAGCAGTACTTC.

The V call is TRBV29-1, the J call TRBJ2-1, with D perhaps being TRBD1 or TRBD2 (5 bases each). There are 14 residues in the CDR3. The V gene lost 3 bases and the J gene lost 4 bases, with 13 bases spanning the gap. The germline CDR1 and CDR2 sequences are SQVTM and ANQGSEA. The chain's CDR3 is CSVERQGRYNEQFF. CDR3 nucleotide sequence: TGCAGCGTTGAGAGGCAGGGACGTTACAATGAGCAGTTCTTC.

The chain couples TRBV28 to TRBJ1-1; D call uncertain. CDR3 length: 13 amino acids. V lost 6 bases and J 1 base, leaving 9 bases between the germline ends. Germline V gene data show CDR1 as MDHEN and CDR2 as SYDVKM. CDR3 nucleotide sequence: TGTGCCAGCAGATCGACACAGAACACTGAAGCTTTCTTT. It specifies CASRSTQNTEAFF. The complete variable domain, with remaining parts taken from reference TRBV28 and TRBJ1-1, reads DVKVTQSSRYLVKRTGEKVFLECVQDMDHENMFWYRQDPGLGLRLIYFSYDVKMKEKGDIPEGYSVSREKKERFSLILESASTNQTSMYLCASRSTQNTEAFFGQGTRLTVV.

This clonotype has only a few counts. The rearrangement uses TRBV6-1 and TRBJ2-1; D unclear. Trimming removed 10 bases from V and 4 bases from J, with 23 bases in between. The CDR3 is made up of 16 amino acids. Germline loops: CDR1 MNHNS, CDR2 SASEGT. CDR3 DNA: TGTGCCACCCTTACGTCAAGAGGCAGGATTTACAATGAGCAGTTCTTC. Protein sequence: CATLTSRGRIYNEQFF.

The gene calls are TRBV28 and TRBJ2-7; D gene ambiguous. This CDR3 has 12 residues. Germline CDR1 is MDHEN and CDR2 is SYDVKM. V was clipped by 6 bases and J by 0 bases, with 6 bases between them. CDR3 DNA: TGTGCCAGCAGGGACCCCTCCTACGAGCAGTACTTC. Protein sequence: CASRDPSYEQYF.

A few counts support this clonotype. The chain couples TRBV20-1 to TRBJ2-7; D is possibly TRBD1 (6 bases). Looked up from germline, CDR1 is DFQATT and CDR2 is SNEGSKA (reference sequence). With 6 bases removed from V and 0 bases from J, the gap between germline ends came to 12 bases. There are 13 residues in the CDR3. For the CDR3, the DNA is TGCAGTGCCTTCGACAGGAGCTCCTACGAGCAGTACTTC. Amino acids: CSAFDRSSYEQYF.

Only one count was recorded for this clonotype. V usage is TRBV6-5 and J usage is TRBJ2-7; 9 bases line up with TRBD1. CDR1 and CDR2 from the germline V gene are MNHEY and SVGAGI. The CDR3 is 14 residues long. V lost 2 bases to trimming and J lost 2 bases; unmatched junction nucleotides: 1. The CDR3 nucleotides read TGTGCCAGCAGTTACGGGACAGGGACCTACGAGCAGTACTTC. Protein product: CASSYGTGTYEQYF.

The V and J genes are TRBV27 and TRBJ1-1; D is perhaps TRBD1 (5 bases). Trimming stripped 6 bases from V and 5 bases from J, with 22 bases between. The CDR3 has 16 residues. Germline V gives CDR1 MNHEY, CDR2 SMNVEV (reference sequence). This CDR3 is CASSLIQVPGGTEAFF. The CDR3 DNA reads TGTGCCAGCAGCCTTATCCAGGTCCCCGGGGGGACTGAAGCTTTCTTT.

This clonotype was seen more than once but under ten times. This sequence joins TRBV6-5 and TRBJ1-1; D is possibly TRBD1 (5 bases). CDR3 length: 14 residues. V lost 6 bases, J lost 5 bases, and 16 bases lay in between. CDR1 MNHEY and CDR2 SVGAGI come from the germline V gene. CDR3 loop: CASSASRVGTEAFF. The CDR3, as DNA: TGTGCCAGCAGCGCGTCCAGGGTGGGGACTGAAGCTTTCTTT.

The chain carries TRBV20-1 and TRBJ1-1; possible D gene TRBD1, 5 bases. The CDR3 length is 12 residues. V dropped 4 bases and J dropped 3 bases, with 9 bases sitting between them. Germline CDR1 DFQATT, CDR2 SNEGSKA (reference sequence). For the CDR3, the DNA is TGCAGTGCTATGGGGCTGGACACTGAAGCTTTCTTT. This sequence encodes CSAMGLDTEAFF.

The V gene is TRBV7-7, the J gene TRBJ2-2; D is undetermined. V was cut by 2 bases and J by 2 bases, with 6 bases left in between. There are 14 residues in the CDR3. The germline CDR1 and CDR2 sequences are SSHAT and FNYEAQ (reference sequence). Written as DNA, the CDR3 is TGTGCCAGCAGCTTATTAGGAAACACCGGGGAGCTGTTTTTT. Amino acid sequence: CASSLLGNTGELFF.

This clonotype was observed a handful of times. V usage is TRBV6-6 and J usage is TRBJ1-3, with 7 bases fitting TRBD1. The CDR3 loop spans 15 amino acids. Germline CDR1 is MNHNY and CDR2 is SVGAGI (reference sequence). Unmatched junction bases numbered 3, after V lost 2 bases and J lost 2 bases. DNA for the CDR3: TGTGCCAGCAGTTACGAGGGGGCCGCTGGAAACACCATATATTTT. It specifies CASSYEGAAGNTIYF.

The chain recombines TRBV20-1 with TRBJ1-1; D perhaps matches TRBD1 (5 bases). CDR1 is DFQATT, CDR2 SNEGSKA, per germline (reference sequence). Trimming stripped 1 base from V and 4 bases from J, with 7 bases between. The CDR3 is 12 amino acids. The CDR3 here is CSARAGTTEAFF. The CDR3 DNA sequence: TGCAGTGCTAGAGCAGGGACCACTGAAGCTTTCTTT.

The chain uses TRBV9 and TRBJ1-2; D is perhaps TRBD1 (5 bases). Germline CDR1 is SGDLS and CDR2 is YYNGEE. V lost 3 bases, J lost 0 bases, and 6 bases lay in between. The CDR3 consists of 13 residues. The CDR3 region is CASSATANYGYTF. CDR3 DNA: TGTGCCAGCAGCGCGACAGCTAACTATGGCTACACCTTC.

The rearrangement joins TRBV20-1 to TRBJ2-5, with 9 nucleotides matching TRBD1. The trim removed 6 bases at V and 6 bases at J, leaving 14 bases unmatched. This CDR3 has 15 amino acids. Germline V lookup: CDR1 DFQATT, CDR2 SNEGSKA (reference sequence). The CDR3 reads CSATSGTGQIKTQYF. In DNA form, the CDR3 reads TGCAGTGCAACCTCCGGGACAGGGCAGATAAAGACCCAGTACTTC.

CDR3 loop: CASSYGGLAVNEQFF. DNA of the CDR3: TGTGCCAGCAGTTACGGGGGACTAGCGGTAAATGAGCAGTTCTTC. V usage is TRBV6-6 and J usage is TRBJ2-1; 11 bases fit TRBD2. The ends lost 2 bases at V and 7 bases at J; junction bases unmatched: 4. CDR1 and CDR2 (germline): MNHNY, SVGAGI (reference sequence). CDR3 length: 15 amino acids.

Sample share makes this clonotype medium-sized. This sequence joins TRBV25-1 and TRBJ2-7; D is undetermined. Germline V CDR1 and CDR2: MGHDK, SYGVNS. V lost 5 bases and J 1 base, leaving 6 bases between the germline ends. The CDR3 consists of 12 residues. DNA of the CDR3: TGTGCCAGCAGTTTAAATTCCTACGAGCAGTACTTC. Translation: CASSLNSYEQYF.

The chain is built from TRBV6-2 or TRBV6-3 and TRBJ2-2; 9 bases are a match to TRBD2. The germline V gene encodes CDR1 MNHEY and CDR2 SVGEGT. The CDR3 totals 20 residues. J lost 0 bases, V lost 6 bases, and 17 bases had no gene match. The CDR3 sequence: CASSPNRLAVLLANTGELFF. The CDR3 DNA is TGTGCCAGCAGCCCGAATAGACTAGCGGTCCTACTAGCGAACACCGGGGAGCTGTTTTTT.

The chain has TRBV15 and TRBJ2-1; TRBD2 matches at 8 bases. Losses at the gene ends were 0 bases for V and 5 bases for J; bases not matched to a gene: 12. This CDR3 is 18 amino acids long. The germline gives CDR1 LNHNV, CDR2 YYDKDF (reference sequence). The CDR3 DNA reads as TGTGCCACCAGCAGAGATTTGCGCGGGGGGATTTCCGACAATGAGCAGTTCTTC. Translated, it gives CATSRDLRGGISDNEQFF.

V and J are TRBV7-2 and TRBJ2-5; the match to TRBD2 covers 16 bases. Per germline, CDR1 SGHTA and CDR2 FQGNSA. The CDR3 length is 15 residues. Trimming at V came to 6 bases and at J to 7 bases, leaving 5 bases not matched to a gene. In DNA, the CDR3 is TGTGCCAGCAGTTCAGGGACTAGCGGGAGGGGGACCCAGTACTTC. Translation gives CASSSGTSGRGTQYF.

The genes are TRBV7-3 and TRBJ2-1, with 14 positions matching TRBD2. Germline V gene data show CDR1 as SGHTA and CDR2 as FQGTGA. Trimming cost V 5 bases and J 8 bases; bases outside gene matches: 11. The CDR3 consists of 17 residues. This CDR3 reads CASSPRLAGGPSDEQFF. CDR3 in DNA: TGTGCCAGCAGCCCCAGACTAGCGGGGGGGCCATCAGATGAGCAGTTCTTC.

The CDR3 loop reads CATAETGGYTEAFF. In DNA, the CDR3 is TGTGCCACCGCCGAGACAGGGGGGTACACTGAAGCTTTCTTT. The chain is built from TRBV7-2 and TRBJ1-1; TRBD1 matches at 9 bases. Germline assignment: CDR1 SGHTA and CDR2 FQGNSA. The CDR3 loop spans 14 amino acids. The V and J ends lost 10 bases and 3 bases, in that order; junction bases with no gene match: 9.